This T cell receptor beta chain came from a study of CD8+CD57+ T cells in acquired aplastic anemia (dated 2018 in TCRdb). At the level of the whole study: On average, sorted CD4+ and CD8+ cells yielded around 3.1 ug of extracted DNA, with a range of about 0.17 to 27.4 ug. For healthy donor samples, the average read count was around 9.9 million for CD4+ cells and around 12 million for CD8+ cells.

Genomic DNA served as template for TCR beta VDJ combination and CDR3 sequence profiling. TCR repertoire sequencing was run on an Illumina HiSeq 2000. On the authors' methods: Repertoire assessment relied on Simpson's diversity index, CDR3 size and DJ length profiles, and TRBV/TRBJ rearrangement plots. Whichever DNA sequence was most abundant in the deep sequencing data was defined as the immunodominant clone. CDR3 amino acid sequences were screened for sharing across subjects and were compared with published repertoires and the VDJdb database. The public reads were reanalyzed by TCRdb: fastp trimming at Q25, MiXCR alignment, in-frame beta chains only. Duplicate CDR3 protein sequences are folded into a single record with the most common DNA and genes. The V and J calls shown here were made by TCRdb, not taken from the authors' results. The sample table records 55,000 to 80,000 distinct CDR3 sequences; almost 55% of these occur just once. The ten top clones hold 6.5% to 9.5% of the sample.

The research as a whole found: No significant difference in CD8+ Simpson's diversity was found between patients and healthy controls (P=0.060). Although twenty-nine CD8+ CDR3 sequences were shared by patients and controls, these sequences appeared highly expressed in patients and within the immunodominant clones of patients.

In this study, sorted CD4+ and CD8+ T cells from the blood of healthy subjects and of severe aplastic anemia patients had their TCR repertoires deep-sequenced. Ficoll-Paque density gradient centrifugation was used to isolate peripheral blood mononuclear cells. Before DNA was extracted, CD4+ and CD8+ T cells were sorted using either FACS or magnetic beads. For this clonotype: The antigen it binds to is not known. No much larger clone exists at a distance of one base, and base qualities are not known.

V lost 3 bases and J lost 4 bases; the stretch between them is 7 bases long. From the cysteine through the phenylalanine, the CDR3 covers 13 amino acids. Only the CDR3 part of the read is kept: 39 bases, read in frame from the first base. Looking up the germline V gene yields CDR1 ENHRY and CDR2 SYGVKD. The chain employs TRBV10-3 and TRBJ1-3; a tentative D match to TRBD1 spans 5 bases. Sequencing input: sorted CD4+, CD8+, or CD8+CD57+ T cells (not recorded which) from PBMCs. The sequence was collected from a human donor in good health, serving as a control. CDR3 sequence: CAISDGAGNTIYF. The bases are TGTGCCATCAGTGATGGGGCAGGAAACACCATATATTTT.